This T cell receptor beta chain is from a study of blood T cell repertoires in COVID-19. Study context: Whether acute or convalescent, the COVID-19 samples came from the United States, Italy and Spain. PBMCs, B-cell-depleted T cells, or T cells provided the cDNA or gDNA that made up the material.

This clone has only a few counts. The CDR3 length is 13 residues. V was pared by 1 base and J by 6 bases, with 9 bases between. Germline V gene data show CDR1 as SGHVS and CDR2 as FQNEAQ. Original processing methods: Amplification of reference gene primers provided the estimated nucleated cell counts. Assay used: immunoSEQ multiplex PCR; TCRdb lists only in-frame clones, some missing. V, J and clone size are those of that table, while D and trimming were read from the DNA. The sample lists 150,000 to 160,000 clones, 60% to 85% occurring once. Sequencing was carried out using peripheral blood. The rearrangement joins TRBV7-8 to TRBJ1-2, with D unclear. This clonotype originated in an elderly man with acute or convalescent COVID-19. The CDR3 DNA reads TGTGCCAGCAGCTTAGGAGGTCCGAATGGCTACACCTTC. It yields the protein CASSLGGPNGYTF.